This TCR beta chain was sequenced for a study of T cells in Graves' hyperthyroidism and ophthalmopathy. Amplified TCR beta CDR3 regions derived from RNA transcripts. An initial round of RT-PCR targeting the TCR CDR3 relied on the HTBI primer set. TCRdb reanalysed the multiplex PCR reads using MiXCR and keeps one entry per CDR3 protein. The table shows 300,000 to 500,000 distinct CDR3 sequences, with about an eighth occurring only once. The V end lost 4 bases, the J end lost 2 bases, and 8 bases lay between the germline ends. The CDR3 consists of 12 residues. Germline V gene sequence: CDR1 GTSNPN, CDR2 SVGIG (reference sequence). This clonotype was recorded many times.

The clonotype comes from a man between 50 and 59 years old with Graves' ophthalmopathy. Sequencing was carried out using blood. The chain recombines TRBV30 with TRBJ2-5; no reliable D call. The CDR3 DNA reads TGTGCCTGGAAGCGATCTCAAGAGACCCAGTACTTC. Its translation: CAWKRSQETQYF.